The source of this TCR beta chain is a study of cytotoxic CD8 clonotypes in ibrutinib-treated CLL. Assay: immunoSEQ multiplex PCR; the TCRdb copy retains only in-frame clones and omits some. The table records 250,000 to 350,000 clones, 76% of them present only once. The germline gives CDR1 SGHTS, CDR2 YDEGEE. The CDR3 loop spans 13 amino acids. The germline V and J ends were trimmed by 4 bases and 3 bases, with 10 bases remaining between them. The V and J genes are TRBV5-8 and TRBJ1-2, with D possibly TRBD1 on 6 matching bases. The clonotype was recovered from a human donor with chronic lymphocytic leukemia. Sample: PBMCs, taken at disease progression, from a patient treated with ibrutinib. The CDR3 nucleotides are TGTGCCAGCAGCGCCAGGGGTCACTATGGCTACACCTTC. Protein product: CASSARGHYGYTF.